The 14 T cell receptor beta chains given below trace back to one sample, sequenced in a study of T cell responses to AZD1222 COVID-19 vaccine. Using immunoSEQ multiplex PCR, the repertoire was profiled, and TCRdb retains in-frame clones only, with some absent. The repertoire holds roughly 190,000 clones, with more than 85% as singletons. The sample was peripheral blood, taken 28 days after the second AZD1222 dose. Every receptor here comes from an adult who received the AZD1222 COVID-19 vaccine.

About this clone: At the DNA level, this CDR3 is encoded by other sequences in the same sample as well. CDR3 sequence reads: CASSVGGSSYEQYF. DNA of the CDR3: TGTGCCAGCAGCGTAGGAGGGAGCTCCTACGAGCAGTACTTC. This rearrangement joins TRBV9 to TRBJ2-7; TRBD2 might be the D (5 bases). V was clipped by 0 bases and J by 0 bases, with 7 bases between them. The CDR3 spans 14 residues. Per germline, CDR1 SGDLS and CDR2 YYNGEE.

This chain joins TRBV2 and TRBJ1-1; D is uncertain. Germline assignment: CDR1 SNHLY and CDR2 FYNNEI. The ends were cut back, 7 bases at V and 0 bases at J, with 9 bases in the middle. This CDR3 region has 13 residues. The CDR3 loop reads CASTVSLNTEAFF. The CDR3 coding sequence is TGTGCCAGCACGGTCAGTCTGAACACTGAAGCTTTCTTT.

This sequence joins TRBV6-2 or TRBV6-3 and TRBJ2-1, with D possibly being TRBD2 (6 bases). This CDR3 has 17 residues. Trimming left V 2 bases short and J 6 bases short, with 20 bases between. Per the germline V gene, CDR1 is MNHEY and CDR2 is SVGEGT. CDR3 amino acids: CASSYASGEGPGNEQFF. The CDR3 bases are TGTGCCAGCAGTTACGCGTCGGGAGAGGGCCCCGGCAATGAGCAGTTCTTC.

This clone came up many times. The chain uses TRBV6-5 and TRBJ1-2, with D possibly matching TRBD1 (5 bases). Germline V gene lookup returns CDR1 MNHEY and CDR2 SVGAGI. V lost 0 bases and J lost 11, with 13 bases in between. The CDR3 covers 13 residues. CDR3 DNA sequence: TGTGCCAGCAGTTACTCGAGGCAGGGCAGGTACACCTTC. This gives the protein CASSYSRQGRYTF.

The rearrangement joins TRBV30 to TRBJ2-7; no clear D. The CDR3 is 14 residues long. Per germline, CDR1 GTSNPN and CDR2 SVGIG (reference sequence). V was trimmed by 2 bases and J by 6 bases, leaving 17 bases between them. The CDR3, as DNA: TGTGCCTGGAGTACACACGGGTCCCCCGGCGAGCAGTACTTC. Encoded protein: CAWSTHGSPGEQYF.

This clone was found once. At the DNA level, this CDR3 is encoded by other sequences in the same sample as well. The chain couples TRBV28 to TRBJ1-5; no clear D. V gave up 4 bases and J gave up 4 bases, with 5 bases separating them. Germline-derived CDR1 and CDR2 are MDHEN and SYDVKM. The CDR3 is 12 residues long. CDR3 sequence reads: CASSSPNQPQHF. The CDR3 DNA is TGTGCCAGCAGTTCCCCTAATCAGCCCCAGCATTTT. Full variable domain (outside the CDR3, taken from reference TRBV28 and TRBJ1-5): DVKVTQSSRYLVKRTGEKVFLECVQDMDHENMFWYRQDPGLGLRLIYFSYDVKMKEKGDIPEGYSVSREKKERFSLILESASTNQTSMYLCASSSPNQPQHFGDGTRLSIL.

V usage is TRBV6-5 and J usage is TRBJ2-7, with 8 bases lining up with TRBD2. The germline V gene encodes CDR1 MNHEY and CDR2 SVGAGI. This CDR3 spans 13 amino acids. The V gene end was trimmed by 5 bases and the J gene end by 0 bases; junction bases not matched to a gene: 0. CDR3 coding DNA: TGTGCCAGCAGTAGCGGGGGCTCCTACGAGCAGTACTTC. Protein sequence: CASSSGGSYEQYF.

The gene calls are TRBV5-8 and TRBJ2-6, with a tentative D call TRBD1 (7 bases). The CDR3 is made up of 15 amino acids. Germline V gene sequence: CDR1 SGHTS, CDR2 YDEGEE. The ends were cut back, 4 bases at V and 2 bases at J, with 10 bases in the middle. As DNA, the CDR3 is TGTGCCAGCAGCCGCAGGGGGGCTGGGGCCAACGTCCTGACTTTC. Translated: CASSRRGAGANVLTF. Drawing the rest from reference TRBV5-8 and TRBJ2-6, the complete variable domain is EAGVTQSPTHLIKTRGQQATLRCSPISGHTSVYWYQQALGLGLQFLLWYDEGEERNRGNFPPRFSGRQFPNYSSELNVNALELEDSALYLCASSRRGAGANVLTFGAGSRLTVL.

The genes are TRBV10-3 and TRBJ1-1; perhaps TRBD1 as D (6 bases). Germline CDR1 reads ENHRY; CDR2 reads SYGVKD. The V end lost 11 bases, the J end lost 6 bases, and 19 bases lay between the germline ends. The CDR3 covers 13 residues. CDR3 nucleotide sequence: TGTGCCGCCTCTGAGACAGGACGGGCTGAAGCTTTCTTT. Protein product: CAASETGRAEAFF.

For the CDR3, the DNA is TGTGCCAGCAGCTTAACTACCCAGAATGAGCAGTTCTTC. It specifies CASSLTTQNEQFF. V usage is TRBV7-3 and J usage is TRBJ2-1; D gene ambiguous. V gave up 0 bases and J gave up 7 bases, with 7 bases separating them. CDR1 and CDR2 from the germline V gene are SGHTA and FQGTGA. The CDR3 has 13 residues.

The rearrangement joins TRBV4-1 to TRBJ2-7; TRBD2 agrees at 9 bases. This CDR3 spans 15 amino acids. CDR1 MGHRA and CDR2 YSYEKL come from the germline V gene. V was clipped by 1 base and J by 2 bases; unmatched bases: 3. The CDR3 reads CASSQAGTSPYEQYF. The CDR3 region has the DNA TGCGCCAGCAGCCAAGCCGGGACTAGCCCCTACGAGCAGTACTTC.

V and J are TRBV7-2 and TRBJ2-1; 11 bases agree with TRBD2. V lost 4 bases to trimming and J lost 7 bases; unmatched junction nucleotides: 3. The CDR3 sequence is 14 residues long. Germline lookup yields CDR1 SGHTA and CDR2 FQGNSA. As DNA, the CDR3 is TGTGCCAGCAGCTATAGCGGGAGGGGGAATGAGCAGTTCTTC. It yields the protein CASSYSGRGNEQFF.

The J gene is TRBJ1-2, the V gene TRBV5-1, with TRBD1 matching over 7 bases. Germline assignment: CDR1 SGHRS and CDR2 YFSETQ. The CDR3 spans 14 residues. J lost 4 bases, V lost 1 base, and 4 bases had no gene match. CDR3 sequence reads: CASSLTGDSYGYTF. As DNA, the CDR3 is TGCGCCAGCAGCTTGACAGGGGATTCCTATGGCTACACCTTC.

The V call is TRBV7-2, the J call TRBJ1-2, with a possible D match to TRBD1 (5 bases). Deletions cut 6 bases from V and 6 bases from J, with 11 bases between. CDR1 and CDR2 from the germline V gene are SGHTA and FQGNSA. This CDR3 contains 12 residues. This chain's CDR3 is CASRRGQDGYTF. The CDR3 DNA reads TGTGCCAGCAGGAGGGGTCAAGATGGCTACACCTTC.